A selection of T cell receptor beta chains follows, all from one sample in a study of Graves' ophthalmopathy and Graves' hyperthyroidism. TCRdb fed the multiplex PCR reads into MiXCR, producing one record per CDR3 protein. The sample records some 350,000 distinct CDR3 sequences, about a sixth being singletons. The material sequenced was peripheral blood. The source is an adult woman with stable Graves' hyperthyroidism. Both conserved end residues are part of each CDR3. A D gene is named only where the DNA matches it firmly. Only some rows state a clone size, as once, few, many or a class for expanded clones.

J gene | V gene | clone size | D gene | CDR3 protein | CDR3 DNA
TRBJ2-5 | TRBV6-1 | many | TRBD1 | CASSVETGGQETQYF | TGTGCCAGCAGTGTGGAAACAGGGGGCCAAGAGACCCAGTACTTC
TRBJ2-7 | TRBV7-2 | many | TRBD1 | CASSLGTGGREQYF | TGTGCCAGCAGCCTTGGGACAGGGGGCCGCGAGCAGTACTTC
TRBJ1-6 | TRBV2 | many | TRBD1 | CASSLRQGRDSPLHF | TGTGCCAGCAGTTTACGACAGGGGAGGGATTCACCCCTCCACTTT
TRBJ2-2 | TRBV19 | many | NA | CASSIGVGQGSGELFF | TGTGCCAGTAGTATCGGGGTAGGGCAGGGGTCCGGGGAGCTGTTTTTT
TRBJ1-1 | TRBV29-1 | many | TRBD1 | CSVRQGPGTEAFF | TGCAGCGTCCGACAGGGTCCAGGCACTGAAGCTTTCTTT
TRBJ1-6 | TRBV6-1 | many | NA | CASSPPGTSNSPLHF | TGTGCCAGCAGCCCCCCAGGGACCTCTAATTCACCCCTCCACTTT
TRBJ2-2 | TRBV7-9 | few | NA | CASSLAWGGNTGELFF | TGTGCCAGCAGCTTAGCGTGGGGCGGCAACACCGGGGAGCTGTTTTTT
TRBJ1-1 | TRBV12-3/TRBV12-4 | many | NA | CACSLQGQAFF | TGTGCCTGCAGTTTACAGGGACAAGCTTTCTTT
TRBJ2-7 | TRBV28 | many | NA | CASRWDGLNEQYF | TGTGCCAGCAGGTGGGACGGACTAAACGAGCAGTACTTC
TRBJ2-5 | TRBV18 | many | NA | CASSRQRQETQYF | TGTGCCAGCTCACGTCAGAGACAGGAGACCCAGTACTTC
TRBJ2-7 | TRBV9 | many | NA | CASSVEPSNVDEQYF | TGTGCCAGCAGCGTAGAGCCTAGCAATGTTGACGAGCAGTACTTC
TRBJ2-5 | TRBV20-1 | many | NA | CSARASGVSRETQYF | TGCAGTGCTAGAGCATCAGGGGTGTCGCGAGAGACCCAGTACTTC
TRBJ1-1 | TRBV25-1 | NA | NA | CASSMSGLHTEAFF | TGTGCCAGCTCGATGTCAGGATTGCACACTGAAGCTTTCTTT
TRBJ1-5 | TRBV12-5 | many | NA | CASGGTVYSNQPQHF | TGTGCTAGTGGTGGGACGGTTTATAGCAATCAGCCCCAGCATTTT
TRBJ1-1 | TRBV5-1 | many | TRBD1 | CASSPGGRKTEAFF | TGCGCCAGCAGCCCAGGGGGGCGAAAGACTGAAGCTTTCTTT
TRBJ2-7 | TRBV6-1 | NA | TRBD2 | CASSDRLAGGYEQYF | TGTGCCAGCAGTGATAGGCTAGCGGGAGGATACGAGCAGTACTTC
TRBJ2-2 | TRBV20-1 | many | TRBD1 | CSARATGTANTGELFF | TGCAGTGCTAGAGCCACCGGGACAGCAAACACCGGGGAGCTGTTTTTT
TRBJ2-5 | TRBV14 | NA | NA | CASSQGGGFTQYF | TGTGCCAGCAGCCAAGGGGGTGGTTTTACCCAGTACTTC
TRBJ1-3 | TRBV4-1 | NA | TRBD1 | CASSLSTGGRSGNTIYF | TGCGCCAGCAGCCTATCGACAGGGGGCCGCTCTGGAAACACCATATATTTT
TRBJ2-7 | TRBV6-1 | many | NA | CASSGGHPSSYEQYF | TGTGCCAGCAGCGGGGGACACCCCAGCTCCTACGAGCAGTACTTC
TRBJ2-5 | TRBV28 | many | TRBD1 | CASRPRQGRETQYF | TGTGCCAGCAGACCCCGACAGGGGCGGGAGACCCAGTACTTC
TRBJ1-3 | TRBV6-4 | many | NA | CASSNRDSGNTIYF | TGTGCCAGCAGTAACAGGGACTCTGGAAACACCATATATTTT
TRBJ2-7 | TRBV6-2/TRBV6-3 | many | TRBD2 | CASSGSGSGEQYF | TGTGCCAGCTCCGGTAGCGGGAGTGGAGAGCAGTACTTC
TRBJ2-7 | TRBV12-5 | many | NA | CASAPLSSYEQYF | TGTGCTAGTGCTCCCTTGAGCTCCTACGAGCAGTACTTC
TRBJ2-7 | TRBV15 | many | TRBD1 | CATSGTQGYEQYF | TGTGCCACCAGCGGGACACAGGGGTACGAGCAGTACTTC